The 24 T cell receptor beta chains listed next were all sequenced from one sample in a study of T cells expressing NK-cell markers (TCRdb year 2020). The protocol used for the library was 5' RACE. The sequencer listed for this sample is Illumina HiSeq 2000. After TCRdb reprocessed the reads, each CDR3 protein sequence was kept as one row, without DNA. The sample's records list 350,000 to 500,000 distinct CDR3 sequences. The biggest ten clones account for 7.3% of the sample. Material: blood T cells: a sorted CD56 or NKG2C T cell subset, CD4+ or CD8+ T cells, or bulk PBMC T cells (not recorded which). The source of these receptors is a woman aged 18-70 years in good health.

The chain recombines TRBV29-1 with TRBJ2-7; absent DNA, TCRdb's TRBD1 call cannot be checked. CDR1 SQVTM and CDR2 ANQGSEA come from the germline V gene. The CDR3 consists of 15 residues. The CDR3 sequence is CSVEDRGTGGNEQYF.

This sequence joins TRBV21-1 and TRBJ2-1; TCRdb indicates TRBD2, and absent DNA this call remains unverified. TRBV21-1 is an annotated pseudogene. There are 17 residues in the CDR3. This CDR3 reads CASSKALRLAGDNEQFF.

The chain links TRBV12-3 or TRBV12-4 to TRBJ2-1. The CDR3 is made up of 14 amino acids. The CDR3 loop is CASRDSRYYNEQFF.

The chain employs TRBV5-5 and TRBJ2-1; TCRdb picks TRBD1, but there is no DNA to check that call. CDR3 length equals 15 residues. The V gene's germline CDR1 is SGHKS and CDR2 YYEKEE (reference sequence). CDR3 region: CASSTRTGVYNEQFF.

The rearrangement uses TRBV6-4 and TRBJ1-1; checking the TCRdb D call of TRBD1 is not possible without DNA. This CDR3 has 22 amino acids. Germline V gene data show CDR1 as MRHNA and CDR2 as SNTAGT. CDR3 in amino acids: CASSDRDTRGYLGPARDTEAFF.

This chain connects TRBV12-3 or TRBV12-4 to TRBJ1-5. The CDR3 spans 17 residues. CDR3 residues: CASSDPRDGYSNQPQHF.

This chain uses TRBV6-2 or TRBV6-3 with TRBJ2-7; TCRdb designates TRBD2, a call that cannot be tested without DNA. The CDR3 runs 16 residues. Germline V gene lookup returns CDR1 MNHEY and CDR2 SVGEGT. The CDR3 is CASSYSGTSGSYEQYF.

The chain uses TRBV20-1 and TRBJ2-4; no DNA is available, so the TRBD1 call from TCRdb remains unchecked. Looked up from germline, CDR1 is DFQATT and CDR2 is SNEGSKA (reference sequence). This CDR3 has 19 residues. The CDR3 loop reads CSPRPTGGVRLLAKNIQYF.

The CDR3 loop reads CASSQDGRPFEAFF. The chain employs TRBV4-3 and TRBJ1-1. From germline, CDR1 is LGHNA and CDR2 YSLEER. The CDR3 consists of 14 residues.

The gene calls are TRBV7-2 and TRBJ2-6; TCRdb picks TRBD1, but there is no DNA to check that call. The CDR3 sequence is 17 residues long. The germline V gene has CDR1 SGHTA and CDR2 FQGNSA. The CDR3 is CASRKGIGAWGANVLTF.

The CDR3 region is CASSGTSESYEQYF. The gene calls are TRBV19 and TRBJ2-7; TCRdb's D call of TRBD2 is untestable without DNA. The CDR3 runs to 14 residues. Germline CDR1 reads LNHDA; CDR2 reads SQIVND (reference sequence).

The CDR3 reads CASSPVLAGNEQFF. The chain is built from TRBV4-3 and TRBJ2-1; TCRdb proposes TRBD2, but this gene call is untestable without DNA. The V gene's germline CDR1 is LGHNA and CDR2 YSLEER. The CDR3 consists of 14 residues.

This chain connects TRBV19 to TRBJ2-6. The CDR3 loop spans 15 amino acids. CDR1 LNHDA and CDR2 SQIVND come from the germline V gene (reference sequence). CDR3 residues: CASSIPVSGANVLTF.

The chain employs TRBV7-9 and TRBJ2-7. CDR3 size: 12 residues. From germline, CDR1 is SEHNR and CDR2 FQNEAQ (reference sequence). The CDR3 protein is CASTTSTYEQYF.

The rearrangement uses TRBV29-1 and TRBJ2-3; TCRdb indicates TRBD2, and absent DNA this call remains unverified. The CDR3 sequence is 15 residues long. Germline V gives CDR1 SQVTM, CDR2 ANQGSEA. The chain's CDR3 is CSAGVAGTSTDTQYF.

The chain carries TRBV7-3 and TRBJ2-2; TCRdb names TRBD2, which stays unverified in the absence of DNA. The CDR3 covers 16 residues. CDR1 is SGHTA and CDR2 is FQGTGA in the germline V gene. The chain's CDR3 is CASSLGTSANTGELFF.

V usage is TRBV11-1 and J usage is TRBJ2-3; TCRdb's D call, TRBD1, is unchecked because there is no DNA. This CDR3 has 15 residues. In germline, CDR1 is SGHAT, CDR2 FQDESV (reference sequence). CDR3 protein: CASSRHGEDSDTQYF.

The chain is built from TRBV10-3 and TRBJ2-3. Germline lookup yields CDR1 ENHRY and CDR2 SYGVKD. This CDR3 has 12 amino acids. This CDR3 is CAISEERDTQYF.

The CDR3 sequence: CASSPTYRDMMYF. V is TRBV12-3 or TRBV12-4 and J is TRBJ2-5; absent DNA, TCRdb's TRBD1 call cannot be checked. There are 13 residues in the CDR3.

The chain has TRBV7-9 and TRBJ2-7; TCRdb returns TRBD2, unconfirmable since there is no DNA. The CDR3 spans 15 residues. CDR1 is SEHNR, CDR2 FQNEAQ, per germline (reference sequence). The CDR3 region is CASSPRTPEPYEQYF.

The chain recombines TRBV7-6 with TRBJ1-4; as DNA is missing, the TRBD1 call by TCRdb cannot be tested. The CDR3 is made up of 16 amino acids. CDR1 SGHVS and CDR2 FNYEAQ come from the germline V gene. This chain's CDR3 is CASSPRVGGANEKLFF. Combining the CDR3 with reference TRBV7-6 and TRBJ1-4 gives the whole variable domain GAGVSQSPRYKVTKRGQDVALRCDPISGHVSLYWYRQALGQGPEFLTYFNYEAQQDKSGLPNDRFSAERPEGSISTLTIQRTEQRDSAMYRCASSPRVGGANEKLFFGSGTQLSVL.

This chain uses TRBV11-2 with TRBJ2-7; TCRdb names TRBD1, which stays unverified in the absence of DNA. CDR3 length: 19 residues. The germline V gene has CDR1 SGHAT and CDR2 FQNNGV. CDR3 loop: CASSLGGDRGRRDSYEQYF.

CDR3 loop: CSVEGPGQGMVGSYNEQFF. The chain uses TRBV29-1 and TRBJ2-1; TCRdb returns TRBD1, unconfirmable since there is no DNA. This CDR3 region has 19 residues. The germline gives CDR1 SQVTM, CDR2 ANQGSEA.

The chain joins TRBV20-1 to TRBJ2-3; checking the TCRdb D call of TRBD2 is not possible without DNA. The CDR3 extends over 17 amino acids. CDR1 and CDR2 from the germline V gene are DFQATT and SNEGSKA (reference sequence). The CDR3: CSASLGRATPSTDTQYF.